The T cell receptor beta chain described here comes from a study of T cells in Graves' hyperthyroidism and ophthalmopathy. A word on this clonotype: Antigen specificity is unknown.

Exclusion followed for patients with uncontrolled infection, other autoimmune disease, pregnancy or lactation. Diagnoses used clinical symptoms, serum thyroxine and TRAb, thyroid ultrasound and orbital computed tomography. The investigators amplified TCR beta CDR3 regions from RNA transcripts. A set of HTBI primers served as the primers for a first-round RT-PCR of the TCR CDR3. A single record per CDR3 protein comes from TCRdb applying MiXCR to the multiplex PCR reads. The data contain 300,000 to 450,000 distinct CDR3 sequences, roughly 25% of them singletons. Study-level findings and limits: The model made its ophthalmopathy prediction, and onset followed a median about 5.9 months later. Blood samples included most of the expanded thyroid clonotypes exceeding 0.001.

The CDR3 covers 16 residues. After removal of 3 bases from V and 5 bases from J, the junction contained 11 bases not matched to a gene. Germline CDR1 reads KGHDR; CDR2 reads SFDVKD. The origin of this receptor is a man aged 50-59 years with Graves' hyperthyroidism. Sequencing used blood. The rearrangement links TRBV24-1 to TRBJ2-7; 8 nucleotides match TRBD1. CDR3 coding DNA: TGTGCCACCAGTGATCCTAACCCAGGGACAGGCAACGAGCAGTACTTC. Protein product: CATSDPNPGTGNEQYF.